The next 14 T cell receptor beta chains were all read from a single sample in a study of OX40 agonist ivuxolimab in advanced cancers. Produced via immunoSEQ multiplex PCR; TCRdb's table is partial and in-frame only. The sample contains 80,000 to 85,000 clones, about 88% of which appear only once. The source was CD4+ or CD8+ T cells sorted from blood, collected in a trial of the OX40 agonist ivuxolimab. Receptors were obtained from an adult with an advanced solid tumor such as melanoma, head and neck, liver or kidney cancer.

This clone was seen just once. The CDR3 loop is CASSPSPSGANVLTF. In DNA, the CDR3 is TGTGCCAGCAGCCCTAGCCCCTCTGGGGCCAACGTCCTGACTTTC. This sequence joins TRBV7-6 and TRBJ2-6; tentatively, D is TRBD2 (5 bases). V dropped 5 bases and J dropped 0 bases, with 8 bases sitting between them. In germline, CDR1 is SGHVS, CDR2 FNYEAQ. The CDR3 sequence is 15 residues long. Using reference TRBV7-6 and TRBJ2-6 for the parts outside the CDR3, the full variable domain is GAGVSQSPRYKVTKRGQDVALRCDPISGHVSLYWYRQALGQGPEFLTYFNYEAQQDKSGLPNDRFSAERPEGSISTLTIQRTEQRDSAMYRCASSPSPSGANVLTFGAGSRLTVL.

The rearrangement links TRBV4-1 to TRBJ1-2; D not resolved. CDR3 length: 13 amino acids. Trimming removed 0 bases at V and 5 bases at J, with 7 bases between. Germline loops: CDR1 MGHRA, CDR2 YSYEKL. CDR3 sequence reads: CASSQEVMYGYTF. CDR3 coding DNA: TGCGCCAGCAGCCAAGAAGTCATGTATGGCTACACCTTC.

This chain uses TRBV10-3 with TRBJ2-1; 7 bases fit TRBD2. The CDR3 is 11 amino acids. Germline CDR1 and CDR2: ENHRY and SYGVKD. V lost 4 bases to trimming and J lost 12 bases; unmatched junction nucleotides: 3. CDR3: CAISGGTTQFF. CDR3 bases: TGTGCCATCAGTGGCGGGACTACGCAGTTCTTC.

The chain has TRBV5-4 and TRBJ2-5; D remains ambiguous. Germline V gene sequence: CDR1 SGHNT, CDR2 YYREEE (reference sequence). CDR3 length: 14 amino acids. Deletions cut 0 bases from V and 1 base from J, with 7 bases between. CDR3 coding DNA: TGTGCCAGCAGCTTGGCCGGCTTCCAAGAGACCCAGTACTTC. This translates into CASSLAGFQETQYF.

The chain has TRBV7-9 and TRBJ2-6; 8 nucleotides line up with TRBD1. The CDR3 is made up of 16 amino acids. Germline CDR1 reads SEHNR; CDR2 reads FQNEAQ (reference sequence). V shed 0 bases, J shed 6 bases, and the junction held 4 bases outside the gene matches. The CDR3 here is CASSLAETGEANVLTF. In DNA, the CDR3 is TGTGCCAGCAGCTTAGCCGAGACAGGGGAGGCCAACGTCCTGACTTTC.

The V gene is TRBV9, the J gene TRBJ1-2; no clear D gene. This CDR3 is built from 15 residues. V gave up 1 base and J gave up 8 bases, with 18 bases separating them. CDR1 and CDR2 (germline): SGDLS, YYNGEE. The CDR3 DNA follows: TGTGCCAGCAGCGTAAGGCCCGTTTCGGATCGGGGCTACACCTTC. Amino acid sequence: CASSVRPVSDRGYTF.

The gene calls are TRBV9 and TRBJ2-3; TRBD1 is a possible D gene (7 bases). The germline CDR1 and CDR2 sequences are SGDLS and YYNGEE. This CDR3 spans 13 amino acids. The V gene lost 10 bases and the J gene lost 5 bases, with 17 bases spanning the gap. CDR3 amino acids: CAGGRGAGDTQYF. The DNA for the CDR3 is TGTGCCGGGGGCAGGGGGGCCGGAGATACGCAGTATTTT.

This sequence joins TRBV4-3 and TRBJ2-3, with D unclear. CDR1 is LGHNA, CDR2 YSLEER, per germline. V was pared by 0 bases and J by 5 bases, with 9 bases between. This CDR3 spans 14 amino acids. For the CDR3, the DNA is TGCGCCAGCAGCCAAGATCCACGCGAAGATACGCAGTATTTT. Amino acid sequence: CASSQDPREDTQYF.

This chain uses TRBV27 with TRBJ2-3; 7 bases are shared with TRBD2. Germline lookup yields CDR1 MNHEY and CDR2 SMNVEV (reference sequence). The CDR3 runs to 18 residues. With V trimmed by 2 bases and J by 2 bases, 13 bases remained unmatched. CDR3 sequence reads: CASSLIPELAASTDTQYF. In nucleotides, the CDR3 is TGTGCCAGCAGTTTAATCCCCGAGCTAGCGGCCTCCACAGATACGCAGTATTTT.

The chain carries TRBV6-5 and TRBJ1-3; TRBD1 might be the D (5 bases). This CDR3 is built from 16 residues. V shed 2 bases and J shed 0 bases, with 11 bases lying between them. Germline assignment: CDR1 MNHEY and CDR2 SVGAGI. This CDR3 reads CASSYQGTYSGNTIYF. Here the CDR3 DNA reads TGTGCCAGCAGTTACCAAGGGACTTACTCTGGAAACACCATATATTTT.

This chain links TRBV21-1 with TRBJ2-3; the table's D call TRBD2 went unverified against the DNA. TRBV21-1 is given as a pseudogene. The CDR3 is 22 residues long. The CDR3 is CASSKAVTTSGSMDRDTDTQYF. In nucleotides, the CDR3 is TGTGCCAGCAGCAAAGCCGTTACGACTAGCGGGAGTATGGATCGGGACACAGATACGCAGTATTTT.

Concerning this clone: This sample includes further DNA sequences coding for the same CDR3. The CDR3 DNA reads TGTGCCAGCAGCCAATCCCGTCAAGAGACCCAGTACTTC. It codes for CASSQSRQETQYF. The chain joins TRBV27 to TRBJ2-5; D gene uncertain. CDR3 length: 13 amino acids. The ends were cut back, 6 bases at V and 2 bases at J, with 10 bases in the middle. From germline, CDR1 is MNHEY and CDR2 SMNVEV (reference sequence).

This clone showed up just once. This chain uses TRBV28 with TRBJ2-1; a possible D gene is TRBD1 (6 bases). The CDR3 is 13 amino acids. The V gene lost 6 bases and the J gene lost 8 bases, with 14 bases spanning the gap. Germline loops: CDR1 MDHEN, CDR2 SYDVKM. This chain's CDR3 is CASRVRGMHEQFF. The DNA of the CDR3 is TGTGCCAGCAGGGTCAGGGGTATGCATGAGCAGTTCTTC.

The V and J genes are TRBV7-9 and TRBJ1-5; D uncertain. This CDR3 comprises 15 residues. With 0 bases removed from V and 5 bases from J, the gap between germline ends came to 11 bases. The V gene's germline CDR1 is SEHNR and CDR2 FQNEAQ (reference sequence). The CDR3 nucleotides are TGTGCCAGCAGCTTAGCGGGCAGGCAAGATCAGCCCCAGCATTTT. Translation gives CASSLAGRQDQPQHF.